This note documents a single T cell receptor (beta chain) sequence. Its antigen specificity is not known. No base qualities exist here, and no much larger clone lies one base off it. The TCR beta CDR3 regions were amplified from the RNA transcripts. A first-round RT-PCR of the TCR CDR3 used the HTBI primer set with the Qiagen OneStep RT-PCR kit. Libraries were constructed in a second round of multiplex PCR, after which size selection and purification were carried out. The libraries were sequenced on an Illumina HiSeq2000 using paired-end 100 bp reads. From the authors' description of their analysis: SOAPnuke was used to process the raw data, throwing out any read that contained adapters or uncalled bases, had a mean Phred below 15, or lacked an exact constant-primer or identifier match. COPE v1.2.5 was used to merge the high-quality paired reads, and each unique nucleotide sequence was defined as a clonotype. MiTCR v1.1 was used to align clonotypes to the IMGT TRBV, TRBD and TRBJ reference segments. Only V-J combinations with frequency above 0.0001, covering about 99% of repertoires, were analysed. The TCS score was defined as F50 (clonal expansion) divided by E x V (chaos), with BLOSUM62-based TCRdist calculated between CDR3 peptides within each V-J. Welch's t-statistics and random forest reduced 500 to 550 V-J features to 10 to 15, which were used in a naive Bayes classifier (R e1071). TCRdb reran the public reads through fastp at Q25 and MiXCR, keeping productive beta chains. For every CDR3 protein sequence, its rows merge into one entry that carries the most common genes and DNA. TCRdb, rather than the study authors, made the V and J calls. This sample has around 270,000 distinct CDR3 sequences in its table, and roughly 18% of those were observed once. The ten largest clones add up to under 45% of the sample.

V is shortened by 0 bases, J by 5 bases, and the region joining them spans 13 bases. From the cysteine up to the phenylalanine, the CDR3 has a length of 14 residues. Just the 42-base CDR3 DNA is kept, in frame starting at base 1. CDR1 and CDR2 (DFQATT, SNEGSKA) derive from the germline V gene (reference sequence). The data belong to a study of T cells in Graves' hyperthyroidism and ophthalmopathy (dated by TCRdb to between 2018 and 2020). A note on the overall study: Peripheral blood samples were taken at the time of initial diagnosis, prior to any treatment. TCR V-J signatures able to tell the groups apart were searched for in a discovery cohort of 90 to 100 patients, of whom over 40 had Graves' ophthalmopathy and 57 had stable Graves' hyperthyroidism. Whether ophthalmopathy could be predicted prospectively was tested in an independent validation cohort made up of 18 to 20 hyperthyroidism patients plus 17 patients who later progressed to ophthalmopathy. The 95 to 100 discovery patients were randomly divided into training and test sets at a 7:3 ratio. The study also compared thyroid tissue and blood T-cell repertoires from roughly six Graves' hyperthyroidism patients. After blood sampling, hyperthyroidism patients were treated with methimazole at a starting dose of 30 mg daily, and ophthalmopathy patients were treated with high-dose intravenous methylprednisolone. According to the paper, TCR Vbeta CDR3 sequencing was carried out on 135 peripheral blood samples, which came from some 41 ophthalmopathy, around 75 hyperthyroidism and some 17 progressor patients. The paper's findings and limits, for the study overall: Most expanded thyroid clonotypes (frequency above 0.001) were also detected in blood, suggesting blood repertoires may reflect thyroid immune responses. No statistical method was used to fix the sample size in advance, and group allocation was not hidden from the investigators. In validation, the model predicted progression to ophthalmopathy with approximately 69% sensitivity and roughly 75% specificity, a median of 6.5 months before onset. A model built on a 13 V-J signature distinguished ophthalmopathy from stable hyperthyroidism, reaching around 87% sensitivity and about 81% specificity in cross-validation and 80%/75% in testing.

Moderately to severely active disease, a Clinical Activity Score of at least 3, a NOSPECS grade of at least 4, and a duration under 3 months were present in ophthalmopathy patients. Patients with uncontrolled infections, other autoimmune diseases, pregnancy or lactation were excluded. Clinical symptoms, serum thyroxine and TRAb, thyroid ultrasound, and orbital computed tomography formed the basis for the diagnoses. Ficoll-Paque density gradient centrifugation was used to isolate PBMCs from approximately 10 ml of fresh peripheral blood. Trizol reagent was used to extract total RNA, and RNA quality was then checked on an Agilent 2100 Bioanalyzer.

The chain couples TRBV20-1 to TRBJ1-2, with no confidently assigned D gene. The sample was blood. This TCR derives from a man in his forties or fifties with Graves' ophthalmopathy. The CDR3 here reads CSARDLRSQYGYTF. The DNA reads TGCAGTGCTAGAGATTTACGTTCTCAATATGGCTACACCTTC.